Sequencing of this T cell receptor (beta chain) was carried out in a study of beta chain features in type 1 diabetes. The V and J ends lost 3 bases and 2 bases respectively, with 13 bases between them. Germline V gene sequence: CDR1 MDHEN, CDR2 SYDVKM. The CDR3 consists of 15 residues. Sampling consisted of one heparinised blood draw per donor, averaging around 100 mL. TCRB transcripts that were expressed got sequenced, as all of the isolated RNA had been reverse transcribed. Profiled with immunoSEQ multiplex PCR; TCRdb holds only in-frame clones, not every one. The table lists 350,000 to 450,000 clones, around 15% of them singletons, with roughly 0.019% in the top ten. Points on this clone: Antigen specificity is unknown.

General observations from the study: Sequencing used cDNA, and cells with high TCR expression could therefore be over-represented. Across all four CD4+ subsets, people with type 1 diabetes showed modestly shorter TCRB CDR3s.

The sample taken for sequencing was naive CD4+ T cells from blood. The chain uses TRBV28 and TRBJ2-5, with D maybe TRBD2 (6 bases). This sequence originates from a young woman in good health. DNA of the CDR3: TGTGCCAGCAGTTTTGGAACCGGACTACAAGAGACCCAGTACTTC. Translation gives CASSFGTGLQETQYF.